A single TCR beta chain is shown here with its context. V shed 4 bases and J 5 bases; nucleotides not matched to a gene: 7. The germline V gene encodes CDR1 SNHLY and CDR2 FYNNEI. This CDR3 spans 15 amino acids. The sample belongs to a study of blood T cell repertoires in COVID-19. On the study more broadly: Collection of acute and convalescent COVID-19 samples took place in the United States, Italy and Spain. From T cells, B-cell-depleted T cells, or PBMCs came the material, which was cDNA or gDNA.

The protocol was immunoSEQ multiplex PCR, while the TCRdb copy is restricted to in-frame clones and leaves out a portion. The table includes 150,000 to 200,000 clones, 88% detected once. This receptor was obtained from a human donor in a cohort sampled during active COVID-19. The chain carries TRBV2 and TRBJ2-7, with 11 positions matching TRBD2. The sample comprised peripheral blood. The CDR3 spells CASSGLTSGADEQYF. In DNA, the CDR3 is TGTGCCAGCAGTGGATTGACTAGCGGGGCGGACGAGCAGTACTTC.